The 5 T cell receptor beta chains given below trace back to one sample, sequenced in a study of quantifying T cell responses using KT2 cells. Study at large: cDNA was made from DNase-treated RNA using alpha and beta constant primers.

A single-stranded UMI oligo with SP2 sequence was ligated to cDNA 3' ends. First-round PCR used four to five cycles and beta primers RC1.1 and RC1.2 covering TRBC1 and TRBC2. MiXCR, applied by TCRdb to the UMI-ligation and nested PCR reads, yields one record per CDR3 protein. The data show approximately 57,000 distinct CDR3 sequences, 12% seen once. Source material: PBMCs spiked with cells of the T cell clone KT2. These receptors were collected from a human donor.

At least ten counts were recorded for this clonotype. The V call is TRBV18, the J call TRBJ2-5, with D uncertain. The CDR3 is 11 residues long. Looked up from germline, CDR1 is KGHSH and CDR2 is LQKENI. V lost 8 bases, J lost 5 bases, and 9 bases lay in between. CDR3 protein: CASSSGETQYF. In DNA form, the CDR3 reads TGTGCCAGCAGCTCTGGGGAGACCCAGTACTTC.

The CDR3 coding sequence is TGCGCCAGCAGCTCGGGACAGGGGGGTTTCTACGAGCAGTACTTC. This translates into CASSSGQGGFYEQYF. The J gene is TRBJ2-7, the V gene TRBV5-1; 11 bases map to TRBD1. Looked up from germline, CDR1 is SGHRS and CDR2 is YFSETQ. Losses at the gene ends were 3 bases for V and 3 bases for J; bases not matched to a gene: 5. The CDR3 extends over 15 amino acids.

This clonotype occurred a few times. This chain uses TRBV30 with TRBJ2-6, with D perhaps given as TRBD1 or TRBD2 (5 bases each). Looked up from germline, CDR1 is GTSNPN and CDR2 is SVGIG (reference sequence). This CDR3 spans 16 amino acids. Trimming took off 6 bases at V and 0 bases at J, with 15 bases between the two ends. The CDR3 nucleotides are TGTGCCTGTATCCGGGACGGTTTCTCTGGGGCCAACGTCCTGACTTTC. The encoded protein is CACIRDGFSGANVLTF.

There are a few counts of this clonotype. The CDR3 DNA sequence: TGTGCCAGCAGCCAAACTTCCCTCCACGAGCAGTACTTC. Protein product: CASSQTSLHEQYF. The chain has TRBV3-1 and TRBJ2-7, with unresolved D. Germline lookup yields CDR1 LGHDT and CDR2 YNNKEL (reference sequence). With 2 bases removed from V and 5 bases from J, the gap between germline ends came to 10 bases. This CDR3 has 13 amino acids.

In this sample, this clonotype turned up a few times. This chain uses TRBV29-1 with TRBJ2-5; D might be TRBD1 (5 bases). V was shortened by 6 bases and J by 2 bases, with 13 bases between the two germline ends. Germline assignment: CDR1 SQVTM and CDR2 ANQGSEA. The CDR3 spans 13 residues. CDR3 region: CSVRSRAQETQYF. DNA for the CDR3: TGCAGCGTGCGATCCAGGGCACAAGAGACCCAGTACTTC.